This T cell receptor beta chain was obtained from a study of T cell responses to AZD1222 COVID-19 vaccine. The germline V and J ends were trimmed by 4 bases and 0 bases, with 12 bases remaining between them. Germline values: CDR1 SNHLY, CDR2 FYNNEI. CDR3 length equals 16 residues. Sequencing was performed with immunoSEQ multiplex PCR; in TCRdb, only in-frame clones are kept and a portion is missing. This table holds approximately 80,000 clones, 75% to 90% found once. The receptor was derived from an adult in good health. V and J are TRBV2 and TRBJ1-4; a weak D match, TRBD1 (5 bases). This material consisted of peripheral blood, taken on day 0 of AZD1222 vaccination. The DNA for the CDR3 is TGTGCCAGCAGTGGGCGAGGGGTCTCAACTAATGAAAAACTGTTTTTT. This gives the protein CASSGRGVSTNEKLFF.